This T cell receptor (beta chain) appears in the sequencing data of a study of human T cells and chemical hapten exposure. On the study more broadly: All through the roughly 23-week study, the scalp of each patient received diphenylcyclopropenone doses weekly. Patients, a majority of them female, were diagnosed with alopecia areata, totalis or universalis. TCR yields differed between samples (mainly from small differences in pooled library volume).

Study conclusions and caveats: Expanded TCR sets contained significantly more large CDR3 similarity clusters than controls.

With respect to this clonotype: Its antigen is still unknown.

Time point here: patch test 2, 6 weeks after DPC sensitization. Treatment meaning: therapeutic diphenylcyclopropenone sensitization with weekly scalp DPC. V was shortened by 5 bases and J by 7 bases, with 11 bases between the two germline ends. The CDR3 is 13 amino acids. The V gene's germline CDR1 is LNHDA and CDR2 SQIVND (reference sequence). TCRdb re-called the RACE reads through MiXCR, storing one row per CDR3 protein. Counted here are 27,000 or so distinct CDR3 sequences, 7.5% to 10% occurring once; the ten biggest clones make up roughly 6.6%. The V and J genes are TRBV19 and TRBJ1-4; D not certain. The source material was whole blood, sampled in connection with sensitization to the hapten diphenylcyclopropenone (DPC). This sequence originates from a man aged 25 to 40 with alopecia areata. Some clones in this sample may be carry-over from other donors' samples. The chain's CDR3 is CASSRDLTEKLFF. As DNA, the CDR3 is TGTGCCAGTAGTCGGGATCTCACTGAAAAACTGTTTTTT.